The clone carrying this TCR beta chain appeared once. Its antigen is not identified. The data are from a study of T cells in localized non-small cell lung cancer. General observations from the study: Among blood samples, higher T cell density accompanied longer overall survival. Uninvolved adjacent lung showed the highest T cell clonality, exceeding tumor. The appearance of a median 57 of the top 100 tumor clones was seen in adjacent lung.

Sequencing used immunoSEQ multiplex PCR; TCRdb keeps in-frame clones, though not all of them. The data show fewer than 25,000 clones, around 90% seen once. CDR1 is LGHNT and CDR2 is FRNRAP in the germline V gene. The CDR3 contains 16 residues. V gave up 3 bases and J gave up 0 bases, with 12 bases separating them. The source material was peripheral blood, sampled before any cancer treatment. The chain carries TRBV12-5 and TRBJ2-4, with TRBD1 as a possible D gene (5 bases). The origin of this receptor is a male donor at least 60 years old with stage I squamous cell lung carcinoma. CDR3 protein: CASGFWTNVAKNIQYF. CDR3 sequence (DNA): TGTGCTAGTGGTTTCTGGACAAACGTAGCCAAAAACATTCAGTACTTC. Supplemented by reference TRBV12-5 and TRBJ2-4, the full variable domain reads DARVTQTPRHKVTEMGQEVTMRCQPILGHNTVFWYRQTMMQGLELLAYFRNRAPLDDSGMPKDRFSAEMPDATLATLKIQPSEPRDSAVYFCASGFWTNVAKNIQYFGAGTRLSVL.